One sample yielded the 21 T cell receptor beta chains listed below, sequenced in a study of OX40 agonist ivuxolimab in advanced cancers. The table came from immunoSEQ multiplex PCR; TCRdb's copy has only in-frame clones and leaves some out. The sample lists about 75,000 clones; roughly 87% were seen once. The sequences come from CD4+ or CD8+ T cells sorted from blood, collected in a trial of the OX40 agonist ivuxolimab. The receptors stem from an adult with an advanced solid tumor such as melanoma, head and neck, liver or kidney cancer.

The chain joins TRBV7-9 to TRBJ2-3; maybe TRBD2 (6 bases). The CDR3 totals 16 residues. The germline gives CDR1 SEHNR, CDR2 FQNEAQ (reference sequence). Trimming took 6 bases from V and 4 from J, leaving 20 bases between them. Here the CDR3 DNA reads TGTGCCAGCAGTGTCTCAGCGGGTTCTCGGGCAGATACGCAGTATTTT. Its translation is CASSVSAGSRADTQYF.

In its sample, this clone was seen once. The chain has TRBV27 and TRBJ1-5, with D hard to call. The CDR3 contains 15 residues. CDR1 is MNHEY, CDR2 SMNVEV, per germline (reference sequence). V was shortened by 6 bases and J by 0 bases, with 12 bases between the two germline ends. The CDR3 loop reads CASRPQLNSNQPQHF. The CDR3 DNA follows: TGTGCCAGCAGACCCCAGTTGAATAGCAATCAGCCCCAGCATTTT.

The chain couples TRBV11-2 to TRBJ2-7; no reliable D call. CDR1 is SGHAT, CDR2 FQNNGV, per germline. V dropped 1 base and J dropped 6 bases, with 16 bases sitting between them. The CDR3 is 15 amino acids. CDR3 in amino acids: CASSLGLLSHLEQYF. The CDR3 DNA sequence: TGTGCCAGCAGCTTAGGTTTGCTCTCCCACCTCGAGCAGTACTTC. Complete variable domain (other parts from reference TRBV11-2 and TRBJ2-7): EAGVAQSPRYKIIEKRQSVAFWCNPISGHATLYWYQQILGQGPKLLIQFQNNGVVDDSQLPKDRFSAERLKGVDSTLKIQPAKLEDSAVYLCASSLGLLSHLEQYFGPGTRLTVT.

The chain carries TRBV5-1 and TRBJ2-4; the D is unclear. V lost 0 bases, J lost 1 base, and 5 bases lay in between. Germline values: CDR1 SGHRS, CDR2 YFSETQ. The length of the CDR3 is 14 residues. CDR3 sequence reads: CASSLESAKNIQYF. In nucleotides, the CDR3 is TGCGCCAGCAGCTTGGAAAGTGCCAAAAACATTCAGTACTTC.

The J gene is TRBJ2-7, the V gene TRBV10-3; D not resolved. This CDR3 contains 14 residues. Trimming removed 7 bases from V and 0 bases from J, with 13 bases in between. From germline, CDR1 is ENHRY and CDR2 SYGVKD. CDR3 DNA sequence: TGTGCCATCACAAGGACCGGCAGCTCCTACGAGCAGTACTTC. Translating gives CAITRTGSSYEQYF.

V and J are TRBV5-8 and TRBJ2-1; 10 bases are a match to TRBD2. CDR1 is SGHTS and CDR2 is YDEGEE in the germline V gene. V was clipped by 4 bases and J by 10 bases; unmatched bases: 2. This CDR3 region has 12 residues. The CDR3 reads CASSRGLAEQFF. Written as DNA, the CDR3 is TGTGCCAGCAGCCGGGGACTAGCGGAGCAGTTCTTC.

V is TRBV2 and J is TRBJ2-3; tentatively, D is TRBD1 (5 bases). Germline V gene lookup returns CDR1 SNHLY and CDR2 FYNNEI. CDR3 size: 11 residues. Trimming pared 4 bases from V and 13 bases from J, leaving 12 bases between. DNA of the CDR3: TGTGCCAGCAGTGGACAGACAGAGGAGTATTTT. Translating gives CASSGQTEEYF. The whole variable domain, remainder taken from reference TRBV2 and TRBJ2-3, is EPEVTQTPSHQVTQMGQEVILRCVPISNHLYFYWYRQILGQKVEFLVSFYNNEISEKSEIFDDQFSVERPDGSNFTLKIRSTKLEDSAMYFCASSGQTEEYFGPGTRLTVL.

The chain joins TRBV11-2 to TRBJ1-2, with TRBD1 matching over 7 bases. Germline CDR1 reads SGHAT; CDR2 reads FQNNGV. After removal of 5 bases from V and 6 bases from J, the junction contained 12 bases not matched to a gene. The CDR3 totals 15 residues. Here the CDR3 reads CASSPRQGPGNGYTF. CDR3 nucleotides: TGTGCCAGCAGCCCCCGACAGGGCCCCGGCAATGGCTACACCTTC. Full variable domain (remainder filled in from reference TRBV11-2 and TRBJ1-2): EAGVAQSPRYKIIEKRQSVAFWCNPISGHATLYWYQQILGQGPKLLIQFQNNGVVDDSQLPKDRFSAERLKGVDSTLKIQPAKLEDSAVYLCASSPRQGPGNGYTFGSGTRLTVV.

This clone appeared a single time. The chain recombines TRBV28 with TRBJ1-5; D unresolved. V was clipped by 2 bases and J by 7 bases, with 6 bases between them. Germline CDR1 is MDHEN and CDR2 is SYDVKM. The CDR3 spans 12 residues. The CDR3 spells CASSLGRQPQHF. As DNA, the CDR3 is TGTGCCAGCAGTTTAGGCAGGCAGCCCCAGCATTTT.

The chain links TRBV6-1 to TRBJ2-1, with TRBD1 identical over 8 bases. The CDR3 runs to 15 residues. With 4 bases clipped from V and 9 bases from J, the junction kept 11 bases outside the gene matches. Germline CDR1 MNHNS, CDR2 SASEGT. CDR3 bases: TGTGCCAGCAGTGTCCAGGGGGCGTCAAGGTTTGAGCAGTTCTTC. Amino acids: CASSVQGASRFEQFF.

The chain joins TRBV2 to TRBJ1-5; 10 nucleotides line up with TRBD1. CDR1 is SNHLY, CDR2 FYNNEI, per germline. The CDR3 sequence is 14 residues long. The V gene end was trimmed by 5 bases and the J gene end by 5 bases; junction bases not matched to a gene: 3. The CDR3 here is CASSPGQGHQPQHF. The CDR3 nucleotides read TGTGCCAGCAGTCCGGGACAGGGGCATCAGCCCCAGCATTTT.

The chain couples TRBV18 to TRBJ1-2; 7 positions agree with TRBD1. The length of the CDR3 is 14 residues. The ends lost 3 bases at V and 6 bases at J; junction bases unmatched: 7. In germline, CDR1 is KGHSH, CDR2 LQKENI. Here the CDR3 reads CASSPDRARNGYTF. The CDR3 bases are TGTGCCAGCTCACCCGACAGGGCAAGAAATGGCTACACCTTC. Based on the CDR3 plus reference TRBV18 and TRBJ1-2, the full variable domain is NAGVMQNPRHLVRRRGQEARLRCSPMKGHSHVYWYRQLPEEGLKFMVYLQKENIIDESGMPKERFSAEFPKEGPSILRIQQVVRGDSAAYFCASSPDRARNGYTFGSGTRLTVV.

The chain recombines TRBV28 with TRBJ2-4, with 9 bases matching TRBD1. CDR1 is MDHEN, CDR2 SYDVKM, per germline. V was clipped by 6 bases and J by 3 bases; unmatched bases: 18. CDR3 length: 19 residues. CDR3 amino acids: CASSPLLPDRGSIKNIQYF. CDR3 bases: TGTGCCAGCAGCCCCCTACTACCCGACAGGGGGAGTATCAAAAACATTCAGTACTTC.

CDR3 sequence (DNA): TGTGCCAGCAGTGGACCCCCGGGACAGGGGAGCTATGGCTACACCTTC. It encodes CASSGPPGQGSYGYTF. The chain couples TRBV6-1 to TRBJ1-2; 10 bases match TRBD1. Looked up from germline, CDR1 is MNHNS and CDR2 is SASEGT. After removal of 4 bases from V and 4 bases from J, the junction contained 9 bases not matched to a gene. The CDR3 spans 16 residues.

The rearrangement uses TRBV28 and TRBJ2-7; TRBD2 might be the D (5 bases). CDR3 length: 12 amino acids. Germline lookup yields CDR1 MDHEN and CDR2 SYDVKM. Trimming stripped 4 bases from V and 5 bases from J, with 9 bases between. The CDR3 DNA sequence: TGTGCCAGCAGTTCCCCGACTAACGAGCAGTACTTC. Amino acids: CASSSPTNEQYF.

The rearrangement uses TRBV18 and TRBJ2-7, with 7 bases matching TRBD1. This CDR3 is built from 15 residues. J was trimmed by 4 bases and V by 3 bases; bases with no gene match: 9. CDR1 and CDR2 (germline): KGHSH, LQKENI. The CDR3 sequence: CASSPSQGEGYEQYF. The CDR3, as DNA: TGTGCCAGCTCACCTAGCCAGGGGGAAGGTTACGAGCAGTACTTC.

Concerning this clone itself: The junction and the germline gene differ at one end; a read error may be behind it. The chain has TRBV6-5 and TRBJ1-1, with 7 bases aligning to TRBD1. CDR1 is MNHEY and CDR2 is SVGAGI in the germline V gene. This CDR3 comprises 13 residues. The CDR3 sequence is CANSLGGGGEAFF. CDR3 sequence (DNA): TGTGCCAACAGTTTGGGAGGGGGCGGTGAAGCTTTCTTT.

This clone was seen only a few times. V usage is TRBV5-6 and J usage is TRBJ1-2; 7 bases agree with TRBD1. The CDR3 covers 14 residues. CDR1 SGHDT and CDR2 YYEEEE come from the germline V gene. The junction had 7 bases not matched to a gene; V was cut back by 5 bases and J by 3 bases. This chain's CDR3 is CASRPRQGYYGYTF. As DNA, the CDR3 is TGTGCCAGCAGACCCCGACAGGGCTACTATGGCTACACCTTC.

This clone was counted between two and nine times. Other DNA sequences in the same sample also yield this CDR3. CDR3 in amino acids: CASSATGNTEAFF. The CDR3 nucleotides read TGTGCCAGCAGCGCAACAGGGAACACTGAAGCTTTCTTT. The chain links TRBV9 to TRBJ1-1, with D tentatively TRBD1 (5 bases). The CDR3 spans 13 residues. The germline V gene has CDR1 SGDLS and CDR2 YYNGEE. Trimming cost V 3 bases and J 1 base, with 7 bases left between them. The complete variable domain, with remaining parts taken from reference TRBV9 and TRBJ1-1, reads DSGVTQTPKHLITATGQRVTLRCSPRSGDLSVYWYQQSLDQGLQFLIQYYNGEERAKGNILERFSAQQFPDLHSELNLSSLELGDSALYFCASSATGNTEAFFGQGTRLTVV.

The J gene is TRBJ2-7, the V gene TRBV6-1, with D perhaps being TRBD1 or TRBD2 (5 bases each). The CDR3 consists of 13 residues. The germline CDR1 and CDR2 sequences are MNHNS and SASEGT. V was clipped by 6 bases and J by 3 bases, with 12 bases between them. This CDR3 reads CASSPGPFYEQYF. The DNA of the CDR3 is TGTGCCAGCAGCCCGGGACCCTTCTACGAGCAGTACTTC.

This clone showed up just once. The rearrangement links TRBV5-4 to TRBJ2-3, with D possibly TRBD2 on 6 matching bases. CDR1 and CDR2 (germline): SGHNT, YYREEE (reference sequence). Trimming removed 3 bases at V and 10 bases at J, with 9 bases between. The CDR3 runs 11 residues. CDR3 in DNA: TGTGCCAGCAGCTCCCGGGAGTCGCAGTATTTT. Translation: CASSSRESQYF.